This T cell receptor beta chain was obtained from a study of shared clonotypes between healthy human individuals. Study in general: Each donor's CD8 memory used one plate, CD8 naive two, each CD4 subset three.

The length of the CDR3 is 15 residues. With V trimmed by 3 bases and J by 6 bases, 6 bases remained unmatched. Germline CDR1 is MDHEN and CDR2 is SYDVKM. The naive CD8 fraction comprised CD45RO-negative cells positively selected for CCR7 and excluded terminally differentiated effector memory CD45RA+ cells. The table came from immunoSEQ multiplex PCR; TCRdb's copy has only in-frame clones and leaves some out. This sample has 2 million or so clones; just under 95% occur once, and the top ten carry about 1.1%. What was sequenced was naive CD8+ T cells sorted from blood. The source is a man aged 18-30 years in good health. V is TRBV28 and J is TRBJ2-1, with 9 bases lining up with TRBD1. CDR3 coding DNA: TGTGCCAGCAGTTTCAGCCGGACAGGGGTCAATGAGCAGTTCTTC. Amino acids: CASSFSRTGVNEQFF.